The clone carrying this TCR beta chain has a handful of counts. The antigen remains unidentified. The data are from a study of T-cell memory formation after mild COVID-19. TCRdb passed the 5' RACE reads through MiXCR, listing each CDR3 protein once. The profile shows some 440,000 distinct CDR3 sequences, around 27% of them singletons. Study-wide findings and caveats: CD4/CD8 balance characterized clones contracting day 15 to 85, and CD4+ skew characterized later expanders.

CDR1 SGHRS and CDR2 YFSETQ come from the germline V gene. The CDR3 is made up of 14 amino acids. V was pared by 4 bases and J by 4 bases, with 5 bases of the junction left unmatched. Sample: PBMCs or a T cell subset sorted from them (not recorded which). The chain couples TRBV5-1 to TRBJ2-1, with 7 nucleotides matching TRBD2. This sequence originates from an adult woman who had mild COVID-19 (a few samples of this study predate the infection). Cell type and time point are not known. The CDR3 DNA reads TGCGCCAGCAGCGGGGGGGACCGATACAATGAGCAGTTCTTC. Amino acid sequence: CASSGGDRYNEQFF.